A selection of T cell receptor beta chains follows, all from one sample in a study of CD8 T cells in Susac syndrome. TCRdb recomputed calls from the immunoSEQ multiplex PCR reads with MiXCR, one row per CDR3 protein. The sample holds 170,000 or so distinct CDR3 sequences, 93% seen once. The sequencing input was CD4+ T cells from PBMCs. The receptors come from a human donor with multiple sclerosis. Each CDR3 is given with its conserved first and last residue.

v_gene,j_gene,CDR3aa
TRBV4-3,TRBJ2-7,CASSLFRDGSYEQYF
TRBV27,TRBJ1-5,CASSPYSNQPQHF
TRBV18,TRBJ2-5,CASSRRTGEETQYF
TRBV2,TRBJ1-1,CASSEHGSMNTEAFF
TRBV5-4,TRBJ2-3,CASSSRTGRGTDTQYF
TRBV28,TRBJ2-7,CASRTRDSGGWYEQYF
TRBV7-2,TRBJ1-5,CASGQINQPQHF
TRBV24-1,TRBJ1-2,CATSGAAGGSYGYTF
TRBV28,TRBJ1-2,CASSLSRSYTF
TRBV29-1,TRBJ1-1,CSDRQGAGTEAFF
TRBV7-3,TRBJ2-7,CASSQGQRYEQYF
TRBV20-1,TRBJ2-5,CSARGTGQKETQYF
TRBV11-2,TRBJ2-7,CASSLGQLAYEQYF
TRBV14,TRBJ2-1,CASSQVPGSGYNEQFF
TRBV27,TRBJ2-3,CASSRLALSTDTQYF
TRBV7-2,TRBJ2-5,CASSLAGRETQYF
TRBV29-1,TRBJ1-5,CSVAANQGPGEPQHF
TRBV30,TRBJ2-1,CAWRMSGWGNEQFF
TRBV28,TRBJ1-5,CASTRQGDQPQHF
TRBV18,TRBJ1-2,CASSPPQTDGYTF
TRBV20-1,TRBJ1-2,CSARDNGVDYTF
TRBV3-1,TRBJ1-6,CASSQAQGALHF
TRBV7-8,TRBJ2-2,CASSPPTGRAGELFF
TRBV20-1,TRBJ2-2,CSARQGSNTGELFF
TRBV28,TRBJ2-7,CATWGVTSYEQYF
TRBV5-1,TRBJ2-1,CASSLGQINEQFF
TRBV2,TRBJ1-3,CASSRQSFSGNTIYF
TRBV11-2,TRBJ2-2,CASSPRAWVGGTGELFF
TRBV7-9,TRBJ1-3,CASAPGADTIYF
TRBV2,TRBJ2-6,CASSIDRAGANVLTF
TRBV30,TRBJ2-5,CAWSVNTMASGLLSQYF
TRBV7-9,TRBJ1-4,CASSSPSTFNEKLFF
TRBV12-3/TRBV12-4,TRBJ2-7,CASSNPAGNSYEQYF
TRBV5-6,TRBJ2-5,CASSPPGTLQETQYF
TRBV5-1,TRBJ2-3,CASSPDLTDTQYF
TRBV2,TRBJ2-1,CASPAVLAVGNEQFF
TRBV30,TRBJ2-2,CAWSPGQHTGELFF
TRBV28,TRBJ2-7,CASRQGTVYEQYF
TRBV30,TRBJ2-7,CAWSVQQAGGREQYF
TRBV5-1,TRBJ2-5,CASSLLPGAPQETQYF
TRBV3-1,TRBJ2-3,CASSLSWGAGTDTQYF
TRBV18,TRBJ2-3,CASSLASTDTQYF
TRBV25-1,TRBJ1-2,CASSDPNVDGYTF
TRBV2,TRBJ2-3,CASSEVDTQYF
TRBV12-3/TRBV12-4,TRBJ2-7,CASSLSGELGEQYF
TRBV20-1,TRBJ2-3,CSAKAGGDSTDTQYF
TRBV4-3,TRBJ2-3,CASSPREFTDTQYF
TRBV9,TRBJ2-1,CASSAGLAGYNEQFF
TRBV28,TRBJ1-2,CASSYPYGYTF
TRBV9,TRBJ2-5,CASSRDHTTQETQYF